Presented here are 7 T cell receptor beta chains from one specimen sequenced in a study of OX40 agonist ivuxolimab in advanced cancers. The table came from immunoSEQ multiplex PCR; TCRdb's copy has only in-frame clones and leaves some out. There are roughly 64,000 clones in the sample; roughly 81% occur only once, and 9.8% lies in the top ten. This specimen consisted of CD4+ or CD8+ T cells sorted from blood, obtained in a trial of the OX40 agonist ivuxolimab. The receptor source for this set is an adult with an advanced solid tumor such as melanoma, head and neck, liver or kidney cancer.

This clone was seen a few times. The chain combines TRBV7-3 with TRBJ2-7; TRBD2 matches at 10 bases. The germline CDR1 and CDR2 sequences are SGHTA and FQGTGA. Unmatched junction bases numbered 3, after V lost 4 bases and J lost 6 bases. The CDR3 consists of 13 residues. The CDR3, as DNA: TGTGCCAGCAGCTCTAGCGGGAGAGGCGAGCAGTACTTC. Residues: CASSSSGRGEQYF.

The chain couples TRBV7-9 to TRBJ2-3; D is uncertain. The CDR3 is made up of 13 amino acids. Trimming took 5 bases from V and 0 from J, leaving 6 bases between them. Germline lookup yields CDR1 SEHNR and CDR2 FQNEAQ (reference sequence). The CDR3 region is CASSPLSTDTQYF. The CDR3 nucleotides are TGTGCCAGCAGCCCTCTTAGCACAGATACGCAGTATTTT.

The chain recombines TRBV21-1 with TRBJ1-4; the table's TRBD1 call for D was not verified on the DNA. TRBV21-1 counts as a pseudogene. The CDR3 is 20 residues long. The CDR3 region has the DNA TGTGCCAGCAGCAAACGGGCGGCGGACAGGGGGCCAGGGACTAATGAAAAACTGTTTTTT. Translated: CASSKRAADRGPGTNEKLFF.

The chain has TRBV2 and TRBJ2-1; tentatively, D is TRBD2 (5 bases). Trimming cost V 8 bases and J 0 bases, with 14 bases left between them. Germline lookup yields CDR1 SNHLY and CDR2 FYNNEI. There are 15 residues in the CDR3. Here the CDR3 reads CASGGSGTSYNEQFF. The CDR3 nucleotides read TGTGCCAGCGGCGGGTCCGGCACCTCCTACAATGAGCAGTTCTTC.

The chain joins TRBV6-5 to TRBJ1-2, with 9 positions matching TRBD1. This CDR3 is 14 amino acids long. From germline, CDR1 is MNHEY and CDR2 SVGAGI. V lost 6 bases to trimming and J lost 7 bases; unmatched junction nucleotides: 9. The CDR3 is CASRADRGTRGYTF. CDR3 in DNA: TGTGCCAGCAGGGCGGACAGGGGAACTCGTGGCTACACCTTC.

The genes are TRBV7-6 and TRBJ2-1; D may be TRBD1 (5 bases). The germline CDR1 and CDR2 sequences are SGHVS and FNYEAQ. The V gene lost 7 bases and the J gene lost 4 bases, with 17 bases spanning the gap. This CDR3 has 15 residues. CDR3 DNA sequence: TGTGCCAGCACCGTTGGCAGGGCAGATTACAATGAGCAGTTCTTC. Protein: CASTVGRADYNEQFF.

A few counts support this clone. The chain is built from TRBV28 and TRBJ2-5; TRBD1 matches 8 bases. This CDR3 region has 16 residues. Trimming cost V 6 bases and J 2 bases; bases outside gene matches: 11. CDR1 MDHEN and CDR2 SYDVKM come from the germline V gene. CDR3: CASSRGRGPQQETQYF. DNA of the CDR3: TGTGCCAGCAGCCGCGGCAGGGGGCCCCAACAAGAGACCCAGTACTTC.